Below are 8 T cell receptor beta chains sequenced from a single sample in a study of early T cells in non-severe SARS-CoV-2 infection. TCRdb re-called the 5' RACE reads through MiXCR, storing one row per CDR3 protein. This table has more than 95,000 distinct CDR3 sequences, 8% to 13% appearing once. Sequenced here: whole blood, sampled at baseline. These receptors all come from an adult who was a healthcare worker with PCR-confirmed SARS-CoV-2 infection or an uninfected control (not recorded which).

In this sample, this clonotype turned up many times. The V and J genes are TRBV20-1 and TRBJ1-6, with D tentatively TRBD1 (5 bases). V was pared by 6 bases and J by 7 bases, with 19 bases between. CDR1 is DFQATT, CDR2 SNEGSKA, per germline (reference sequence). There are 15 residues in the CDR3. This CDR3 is CSAEEGVGANSPLHF. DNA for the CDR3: TGCAGTGCGGAAGAAGGAGTAGGGGCGAATTCACCCCTCCACTTT.

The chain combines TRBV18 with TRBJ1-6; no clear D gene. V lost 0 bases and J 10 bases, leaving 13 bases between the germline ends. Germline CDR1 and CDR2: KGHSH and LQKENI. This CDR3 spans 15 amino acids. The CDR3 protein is CASSPPTGSESPLHF. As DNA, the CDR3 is TGTGCCAGCTCACCACCGACTGGGTCGGAATCACCCCTCCACTTT.

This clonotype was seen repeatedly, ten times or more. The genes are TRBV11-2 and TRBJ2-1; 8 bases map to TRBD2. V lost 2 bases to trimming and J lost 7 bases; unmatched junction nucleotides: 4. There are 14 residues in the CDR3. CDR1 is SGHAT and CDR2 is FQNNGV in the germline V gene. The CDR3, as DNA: TGTGCCAGCAGCTTACGCGGGGGGCTTAATGAGCAGTTCTTC. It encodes CASSLRGGLNEQFF.

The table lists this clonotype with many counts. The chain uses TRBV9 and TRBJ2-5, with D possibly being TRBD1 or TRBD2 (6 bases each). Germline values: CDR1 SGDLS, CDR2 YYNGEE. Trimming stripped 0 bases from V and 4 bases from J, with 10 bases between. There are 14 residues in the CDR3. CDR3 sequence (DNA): TGTGCCAGCAGCGTAGGAGGGGGAGGAGAGACCCAGTACTTC. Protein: CASSVGGGGETQYF.

The CDR3, as DNA: TGTGCCAGCAGCAATGGTGCAGGGACGGTCTACGAGCAGTTCTTC. It translates to CASSNGAGTVYEQFF. The chain is built from TRBV11-2 and TRBJ2-7; D tentatively reads TRBD1 or TRBD2 (5 bases each). TRBJ2-1 matches the DNA end more closely, so the J call is doubtful. The V gene's germline CDR1 is SGHAT and CDR2 FQNNGV. CDR3 size: 15 residues.

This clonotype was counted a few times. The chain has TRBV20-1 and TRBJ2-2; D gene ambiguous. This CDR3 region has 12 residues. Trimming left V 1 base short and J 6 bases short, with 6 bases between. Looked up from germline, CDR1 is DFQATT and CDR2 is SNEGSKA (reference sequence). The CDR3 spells CSARAKPGELFF. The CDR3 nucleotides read TGCAGTGCTAGAGCGAAACCCGGGGAGCTGTTTTTT.

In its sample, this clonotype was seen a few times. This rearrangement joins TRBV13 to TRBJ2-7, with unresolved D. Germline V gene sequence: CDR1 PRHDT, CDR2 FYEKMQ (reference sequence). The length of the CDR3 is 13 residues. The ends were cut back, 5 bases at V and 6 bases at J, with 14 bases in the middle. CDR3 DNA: TGTGCCAGCAGCAGGAGAGTAGAGGCCGAGCAGTACTTC. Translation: CASSRRVEAEQYF.

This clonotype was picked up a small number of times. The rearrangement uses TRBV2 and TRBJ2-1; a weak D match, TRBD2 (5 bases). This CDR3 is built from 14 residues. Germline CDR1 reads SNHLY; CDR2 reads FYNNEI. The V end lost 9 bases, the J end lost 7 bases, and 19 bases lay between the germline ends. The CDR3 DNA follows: TGTGCCAGTCCCCGAGAGAGAGGGCGGAATGAGCAGTTCTTC. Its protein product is CASPRERGRNEQFF.